This section outlines one TCR beta chain sequence together with its context. This clonotype came up a few times. What this receptor recognizes is not known. There are no base qualities to consult, and no much larger clone falls within one base. The CDR3 contains 15 residues, cysteine and phenylalanine counted. Of the read, only the CDR3 DNA is kept; its 45 bases are in frame from base 1. The germline V gene (reference sequence) provides CDR1 DFQATT and CDR2 SNEGSKA. V loses 3 bases at its end and J loses 3 bases; junction bases beyond the gene matches: 7. The sample comes from a study of response to subunit inactivated influenza vaccine (dated by TCRdb to the late 2010s). Context from the whole study: The study used deep quantitative T cell receptor repertoire profiling to track responses to a trivalent subunit inactivated influenza vaccine.

Overall study results and their limits: It was suggested by the authors that each seasonal influenza vaccination may recruit only a limited number of new T cells.

Library preparation used RT-PCR. Instrument used: Illumina HiSeq 2500. The public sequencing data were trimmed at Q25 with fastp and processed into clonotypes with MiXCR by TCRdb, which kept only in-frame beta chains. Each entry merges the rows of one CDR3 protein and shows their most common DNA and genes. In all, the sample holds about 570,000 distinct CDR3 sequences, and roughly 10% of those were seen once. Clones ranked in the top ten supply roughly 11% of the sample. This sample was also put to use in a study of T cells expressing NK-cell markers. The second study also describes: The TCR beta cDNA libraries were made using 5'RACE template switching, a step that added both a universal primer site and unique molecular identifiers. In sorted CD3+CD56+NKG2C+, CD3+CD56+NKG2C- and CD3+CD56-NKG2C+ T-cell subsets from several donors, TCR beta-chain repertoires were profiled. Of the eight sequenced donors, seven were found to be HCMV-seropositive and one was found to be HCMV-seronegative. In several experiments an anti-gammadeltaTCR antibody was added to restrict sorting to alphabetaTCR-expressing T cells. In over five donors, the dominant CD3+CD56+NKG2C+ clonotypes were found to rank among the top 10 CD8+ clonotypes and to make up about 1.0-8% of CD8+ T cells. Those dominant clonotypes were again the most abundant among CD3+CD56-NKG2C+ cells in four donors, at roughly 25-60.1%. Whether the expanded NKG2C-expressing T cell clones were specific for HCMV antigens was left unclear. The eight sequenced donors were randomly selected healthy volunteers, three men and five women. To determine HCMV serostatus, a commercial ELISA kit was used to detect HCMV-specific IgG in serum. Peripheral blood mononuclear cells were isolated from blood by Ficoll density gradient centrifugation. For a handful of donors, bulk peripheral blood T-cell repertoires were also sequenced from unsorted PBMC. cDNA synthesis was primed from the TCR beta constant segment and was followed by two successive PCR amplification steps. The libraries were sequenced on Illumina HiSeq 2000/2500, MiSeq or NextSeq, producing 2 x 150 bp reads. Reads were demultiplexed and grouped by UMI with MIGEC, and clonotypes were assembled and quantified with MiTCR. To exclude erroneous sequences, only TCR cDNA sequences supported by at least two reads were retained. The tcR package was used for downstream repertoire analysis, with clonotypes matched between fractions based on CDR3 nucleotide sequence plus V segment. Antigen specificity was annotated against VDJdb with VDJmatch, allowing one amino acid substitution in CDR3.

This receptor was obtained from a man aged 50 to 60 who received an inactivated influenza vaccine. Donor details come from another sample of the same person, matched by shared clones. The sequence joins TRBV20-1 to TRBJ2-3; TRBD1 lines up with 9 middle nucleotides. The sample consisted of PBMCs from blood, taken on the day of vaccination. The CDR3 in this case is CSARRGDRETDTQYF. The sequenced DNA: TGCAGTGCTAGGAGGGGGGACAGGGAGACAGATACGCAGTATTTT.